Listed here are 11 T cell receptor beta chains from one sample, sequenced in a study of T cell repertoires in cytomegalovirus infection (dated by TCRdb to between 2018 and 2020). This sample's treatment or condition label indicates: in vitro stimulation with specific CMV peptide epitopes to enrich CMV-specific T cells. Instrument used: Illumina HiSeq 1500. TCRdb passed the public sequencing reads through fastp at Q25 and MiXCR, retaining productive beta sequences. A single entry per CDR3 protein holds the most common genes and DNA from its merged rows. The sample has around 570,000 distinct CDR3 sequences on record, 40% of them singletons. The top ten constitute over 45% of the sample. No antigens are known for them. Specimen: cultured PBMCs, collected from culture after CMV antigen stimulation. Receptors were obtained from a human donor in good health (CMV status not recorded). Some clones in this sample may be carry-over from other donors' samples.

The rearrangement uses TRBV7-2 and TRBJ2-1; D remains ambiguous. CDR1 and CDR2 from the germline V gene are SGHTA and FQGNSA. The CDR3 runs to 13 residues. V lost 1 base and J lost 15, with 16 bases in between. CDR3 residues: CASSLGPLDLSFF. The CDR3 nucleotides are TGTGCCAGCAGCTTAGGACCTCTGGACCTCTCGTTCTTC.

This clonotype was observed once. The V and J genes are TRBV10-3 and TRBJ2-7; D remains unclear. This CDR3 has 12 amino acids. The V and J ends lost 0 bases and 3 bases respectively, with 3 bases between them. Germline V gene lookup returns CDR1 ENHRY and CDR2 SYGVKD. Here the CDR3 reads CAISESSYEQYF. CDR3 DNA: TGTGCCATCAGTGAGTCAAGCTACGAGCAGTACTTC.

This rearrangement joins TRBV15 to TRBJ1-4; D perhaps matches TRBD1 (5 bases). The CDR3 extends over 13 amino acids. V was pared by 3 bases and J by 8 bases, with 10 bases between. Germline loops: CDR1 LNHNV, CDR2 YYDKDF (reference sequence). DNA for the CDR3: TGTGCCACCAGCAGTGGGGGTGGCGAAAAACTGTTTTTT. It encodes CATSSGGGEKLFF. Based on the CDR3 plus reference TRBV15 and TRBJ1-4, the full variable domain is DAMVIQNPRYQVTQFGKPVTLSCSQTLNHNVMYWYQQKSSQAPKLLFHYYDKDFNNEADTPDNFQSRRPNTSFCFLDIRSPGLGDTAMYLCATSSGGGEKLFFGSGTQLSVL.

The chain is built from TRBV2 and TRBJ2-1, with TRBD2 identical over 9 bases. The CDR3 consists of 17 residues. V shed 2 bases, J shed 10 bases, and the junction held 15 bases outside the gene matches. Germline-derived CDR1 and CDR2 are SNHLY and FYNNEI. For the CDR3, the DNA is TGTGCCAGCAGTGAAAGCTGGGGGACTAGCAGGTTGGGGGAGCAGTTCTTC. Translated, it gives CASSESWGTSRLGEQFF.

This rearrangement joins TRBV4-3 to TRBJ2-4; D may be TRBD2 (5 bases). Looked up from germline, CDR1 is LGHNA and CDR2 is YSLEER. V lost 3 bases to trimming and J lost 7 bases, with 10 bases between them. The CDR3 spans 13 residues. CDR3 bases: TGCGCCAGCAGCCAGCTCGGGGAGAACATTCAGTACTTC. Residues: CASSQLGENIQYF.

This clonotype came up a few times. The rearrangement joins TRBV7-2 to TRBJ2-7; D is unclear. The CDR3 sequence is 14 residues long. Germline V gene sequence: CDR1 SGHTA, CDR2 FQGNSA. Trimming shortened V by 5 bases and J by 0 bases, and 11 bases separated the two germline ends. The CDR3 reads CASSLLVGSYEQYF. The CDR3, as DNA: TGTGCCAGCAGCCTCCTGGTCGGCTCCTACGAGCAGTACTTC.

Points on this clonotype: One junction end disagrees with the germline gene, perhaps due to a read error. The rearrangement joins TRBV29-1 to TRBJ1-1; a possible D gene is TRBD1 (6 bases). CDR3 length: 12 amino acids. Germline CDR1 reads SQVTM; CDR2 reads ANQGSEA. The CDR3 region is CSVGQGNIEAFF. The CDR3 DNA is TGCAGCGTTGGTCAGGGGAACATTGAAGCTTTCTTT.

The chain combines TRBV20-1 with TRBJ2-3; D call uncertain. The length of the CDR3 is 15 residues. Germline CDR1 reads DFQATT; CDR2 reads SNEGSKA (reference sequence). Trimming left V 4 bases short and J 0 bases short, with 14 bases between. This CDR3 is CSATNPVSSTDTQYF. The CDR3 DNA sequence: TGCAGTGCTACGAACCCGGTGTCTAGCACAGATACGCAGTATTTT.

This clonotype occurred a few times. As DNA, the CDR3 is TGTGCCAGCAGCTTACGTGGTCTAGCGGGCTACCTCGCGGACAATGAGCAGTTCTTC. It codes for CASSLRGLAGYLADNEQFF. The rearrangement uses TRBV7-6 and TRBJ2-1, with 8 bases identical to TRBD2. The CDR3 is 19 amino acids. Germline V lookup: CDR1 SGHVS, CDR2 FNYEAQ. V dropped 2 bases and J dropped 5; count of bases not matched to a gene: 17.

This rearrangement joins TRBV25-1 to TRBJ2-1, with a weak D call TRBD1 (6 bases). The V gene's germline CDR1 is MGHDK and CDR2 SYGVNS. V lost 8 bases to trimming and J lost 7 bases, with 12 bases between them. This CDR3 comprises 12 residues. CDR3 in amino acids: CASAPRGNEQFF. CDR3 nucleotide sequence: TGTGCCAGCGCTCCCAGGGGTAATGAGCAGTTCTTC.

The V call is TRBV5-6, the J call TRBJ1-5; TRBD1 is a possible D gene (5 bases). V lost 0 bases, J lost 4 bases, and 11 bases lay in between. Germline CDR1 is SGHDT and CDR2 is YYEEEE. The CDR3 totals 15 residues. As DNA, the CDR3 is TGTGCCAGCAGCTTGGCGGGGGGTTGGAATCAGCCCCAGCATTTT. It translates to CASSLAGGWNQPQHF.